This is a list of T cell receptor beta chains from one sample in a study of response to subunit inactivated influenza vaccine. In TCRdb, the RT-PCR reads were re-called with MiXCR into one record per CDR3 protein. The data hold about 800,000 distinct CDR3 sequences, with approximately 22% observed a single time. The material sequenced was PBMCs from blood, taken 5 to 6 days after vaccination. The receptors here all came from a man in his fifties who received an inactivated influenza vaccine. Each CDR3 is given with its conserved first and last residue. A D gene is named only where the DNA matches it firmly. Size is omitted from some rows. Given values are once, few, many or a class for expanded clones.

J,D,size,V,length,DNA,CDR3
TRBJ2-7,-,-,TRBV12-3/TRBV12-4,14,TGTGCCAGCAGTTTAATTCCGGACTACTACGAGCAGTACTTC,CASSLIPDYYEQYF
TRBJ2-5,-,-,TRBV11-2,17,TGTGCCAGCAGCCGAGCTCACGGGACATCAATCCAAGAGACCCAGTACTTC,CASSRAHGTSIQETQYF
TRBJ1-2,TRBD1,-,TRBV12-3/TRBV12-4,15,TGTGCCAGCAGTTTAGCAGGGGGCCAATTCTATGGCTACACCTTC,CASSLAGGQFYGYTF
TRBJ2-4,-,few,TRBV5-5,13,TGTGCCAGCAGCTTGATCCAGGGGAACATTCAGTACTTC,CASSLIQGNIQYF
TRBJ1-2,-,-,TRBV18,13,TGTGCCAGCTCAGCACAGGGAGGCTATGGCTACACCTTC,CASSAQGGYGYTF
TRBJ2-3,TRBD2,-,TRBV7-9,17,TGTGCCAGCAGTTCCTCCCCAGGCGGGAGAGAGGCAGATACGCAGTATTTT,CASSSSPGGREADTQYF
TRBJ2-1,-,-,TRBV29-1,11,TGCAGCGTTGAAGAAAACAATGAGCAGTTCTTC,CSVEENNEQFF
TRBJ2-7,-,-,TRBV5-8,15,TGTGCCAGCAGCTTGGCCATGGACAGTTCTTGGGAGCAGTACTTC,CASSLAMDSSWEQYF
TRBJ2-1,TRBD2,few,TRBV27,14,TGTGCCAGCAGCCAAGGGCGGGAGGCGAATGAGCAGTTCTTC,CASSQGREANEQFF
TRBJ2-1,TRBD1,-,TRBV2,18,TGTGCCAGCAGTGGCGGGACAGGGAATGGAGGGTACTACAATGAGCAGTTCTTC,CASSGGTGNGGYYNEQFF
TRBJ2-1,TRBD2,-,TRBV28,16,TGTGCCAGCAGTTTAATGACTAGCGGGGCCTACAATGAGCAGTTCTTC,CASSLMTSGAYNEQFF
TRBJ2-1,-,many,TRBV7-8,13,TGTGCCAGCAGCCCTGCGCGGTACAATGAGCAGTTCTTC,CASSPARYNEQFF
TRBJ2-1,-,many,TRBV5-1,14,TGCGCCAGCAGTCTGGTGAGCTCCTACAATGAGCAGTTCTTC,CASSLVSSYNEQFF
TRBJ2-5,-,-,TRBV6-2/TRBV6-3,14,TGTGCCAGCAGTCCCTTTTCTCGCCAAGAGACCCAGTACTTC,CASSPFSRQETQYF
TRBJ2-5,-,-,TRBV3-1,12,TGTGCCAGCAGCCACCAATTGGAGACCCAGTACTTC,CASSHQLETQYF
TRBJ2-3,-,few,TRBV6-4,15,TGTGCCAGCAGTGACGGAACCGGGGCGGCAGATACGCAGTATTTT,CASSDGTGAADTQYF
TRBJ1-6,TRBD1,few,TRBV7-6,15,TGTGCCAGCAGCGTCGACAGGGGGTTTAATTCACCCCTCCACTTT,CASSVDRGFNSPLHF
TRBJ2-7,TRBD2,few,TRBV9,15,TGTGCCAGCAGCGAAGGCGGGAGGGCCGATTACGAGCAGTACTTC,CASSEGGRADYEQYF
TRBJ2-3,TRBD2,once,TRBV2,16,TGTGCCAGCAGGGCCCCGGGACTAGCGGGAGATGATACGCAGTATTTT,CASRAPGLAGDDTQYF
TRBJ2-3,TRBD1,-,TRBV4-2,14,TGTGCCAGCAGCCAAGTGGGACAGGGAAAGACAGTGAATTTT,CASSQVGQGKTVNF
TRBJ1-5,-,few,TRBV7-6,15,TGTGCCAGCAGCTTATCCGCCGGGAGCAATCAGCCCCAGCATTTT,CASSLSAGSNQPQHF
TRBJ2-5,TRBD1,-,TRBV5-5,15,TGTGCCAGCAGCCCAGGGGACAGGCCCATAGAGACCCAGTACTTC,CASSPGDRPIETQYF
TRBJ2-3,-,few,TRBV7-6,15,TGTGCCAGCAGCCCCAGCCCGGGGGCGAGGGATACGCAGTATTTT,CASSPSPGARDTQYF
TRBJ2-1,TRBD2,many,TRBV7-2,14,TGTGCCAGCAGCCCGCCCCCACTAGCGAATGAGCAGTTCTTC,CASSPPPLANEQFF
TRBJ2-7,-,-,TRBV12-3/TRBV12-4,14,TGTGCCAGCAGCGGACAGTATACCACCTACGAGCAGTACTTC,CASSGQYTTYEQYF
TRBJ2-2,-,-,TRBV28,14,TGTGCCAGCAGTCGAAACACCGACACCGGGGAGCTGTTTTTT,CASSRNTDTGELFF
TRBJ2-7,-,few,TRBV6-6,13,TGTGCCAGCAGTTACGAAATCTCCTACGAGCAGTACTTC,CASSYEISYEQYF
TRBJ2-2,TRBD2,few,TRBV5-6,17,TGTGCCAGCAGCCCGATCCTACTAGCGGGACGCACCGGGGAGCTGTTTTTT,CASSPILLAGRTGELFF
TRBJ2-7,-,-,TRBV7-2,13,TGTGCCAGCAGCTTAAAGCTGGGTGCCGAGCAGTACTTC,CASSLKLGAEQYF
TRBJ2-4,TRBD2,-,TRBV29-1,12,TGCAGCGCCGGACCCGGGGGGGCCATTCAGTACTTC,CSAGPGGAIQYF
TRBJ1-2,TRBD1,few,TRBV6-5,16,TGTGCCAGCAGTTTACAGGGGGCGCGGGTTTACTATGGCTACACCTTC,CASSLQGARVYYGYTF
TRBJ2-7,-,-,TRBV14,15,TGTGCCAGCAGCCGGCTCAGGGGAAGAGGCTACGAGCAGTACTTC,CASSRLRGRGYEQYF
TRBJ1-6,-,-,TRBV5-1,15,TGCGCCAGCAGCTTGTCCGCTATCTCTAATTCACCCCTCCACTTT,CASSLSAISNSPLHF
TRBJ2-1,TRBD2,few,TRBV4-3,18,TGCGCCAGCAGCCTACCTCTACTAGCGGGAGGGTCCTACAATGAGCAGTTCTTC,CASSLPLLAGGSYNEQFF
TRBJ2-7,-,few,TRBV4-2,14,TGTGCCAGCAGCCAAGTTGGCGCAGGGGACGAGCAGTACTTC,CASSQVGAGDEQYF
TRBJ2-3,-,many,TRBV2,12,TGTGCCAGCAGTCGGGACACAGATACGCAGTATTTT,CASSRDTDTQYF
TRBJ2-1,-,few,TRBV30,12,TGTGCCTGGAGTGTATGGGGGAATGAGCAGTTCTTC,CAWSVWGNEQFF
TRBJ2-7,-,few,TRBV12-3/TRBV12-4,15,TGTGCCAGCAGCCCCAAGGGAGGGGGGGACTACGAGCAGTACTTC,CASSPKGGGDYEQYF
TRBJ2-7,-,-,TRBV9,18,TGTGCCAGCAGCGTACCTATACTAGCACCTCGAGTCATCTACGAGCAGTACTTC,CASSVPILAPRVIYEQYF
TRBJ2-3,-,-,TRBV12-3/TRBV12-4,14,TGTGCCAGCAGTTTTGGGACCGCGAGCGATACGCAGTATTTT,CASSFGTASDTQYF
TRBJ2-5,TRBD1,-,TRBV30,15,TGTGCCTGGAAAATACCGGGACAGGGACAAGAGACCCAGTACTTC,CAWKIPGQGQETQYF
TRBJ1-1,TRBD1,many,TRBV7-2,14,TGTGCCAGCAGCCCGACAGGGGGTGGGACTGAAGCTTTCTTT,CASSPTGGGTEAFF
TRBJ2-7,TRBD2,-,TRBV12-3/TRBV12-4,15,TGTGCCAGCAGTCAAAGCGGGGGGTTAACCTACGAGCAGTACTTC,CASSQSGGLTYEQYF
TRBJ1-1,-,few,TRBV9,14,TGTGCCAGCAGCGTAGGTGGTAGGGAGACTGAAGCTTTCTTT,CASSVGGRETEAFF
TRBJ1-2,TRBD1,few,TRBV7-2,15,TGTGCCAGCAGCCCAAACCGGGACAGGGGCCATGGCTACACCTTC,CASSPNRDRGHGYTF
TRBJ2-7,TRBD1,-,TRBV18,15,TGTGCCAGCTCACCATCTGACAGGGGCCGATACGAGCAGTACTTC,CASSPSDRGRYEQYF
TRBJ1-5,TRBD1,-,TRBV5-1,14,TGCGCCAGCAGGCCGGGACAGGGCGATCAGCCCCAGCATTTT,CASRPGQGDQPQHF
TRBJ2-7,-,many,TRBV12-3/TRBV12-4,12,TGTGCCAGCAGCAGCAACGCCTACGAGCAGTACTTC,CASSSNAYEQYF
TRBJ2-1,TRBD2,few,TRBV20-1,14,TGCAGTGCTAGGGGACTAGCGGGATTTAATGAGCAGTTCTTC,CSARGLAGFNEQFF